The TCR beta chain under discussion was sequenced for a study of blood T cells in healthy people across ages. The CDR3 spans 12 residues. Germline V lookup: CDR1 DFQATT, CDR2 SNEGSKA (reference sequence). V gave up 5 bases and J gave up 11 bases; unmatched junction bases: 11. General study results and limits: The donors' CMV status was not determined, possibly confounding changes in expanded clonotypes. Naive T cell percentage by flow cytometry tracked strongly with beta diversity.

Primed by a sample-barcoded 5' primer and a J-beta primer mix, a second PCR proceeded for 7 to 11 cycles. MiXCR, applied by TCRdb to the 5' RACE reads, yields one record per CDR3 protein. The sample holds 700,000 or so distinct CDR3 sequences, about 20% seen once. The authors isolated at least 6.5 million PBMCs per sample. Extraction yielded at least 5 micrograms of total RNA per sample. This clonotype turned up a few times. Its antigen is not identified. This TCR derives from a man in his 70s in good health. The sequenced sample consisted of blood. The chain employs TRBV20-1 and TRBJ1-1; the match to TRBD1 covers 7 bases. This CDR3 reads CSAAQGPGRAFF. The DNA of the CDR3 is TGCAGTGCTGCACAGGGGCCGGGTAGGGCTTTCTTT.